A selection of T cell receptor beta chains follows, all from one sample in a study of T cell responses to AZD1222 COVID-19 vaccine. Sequencing used immunoSEQ multiplex PCR; TCRdb keeps in-frame clones, though not all of them. Of roughly 120,000 clones in the sample, approximately 86% were seen once. The sample in question was peripheral blood, obtained on day 0 of AZD1222 vaccination. Receptors were obtained from an adult in good health. Both conserved end residues are part of each CDR3. A D gene is named only where the DNA matches it firmly. A row's size may be missing; if present it is once, few, many or a size class.

size | J | D | V | DNA | CDR3
- | TRBJ1-1 | - | TRBV19 | TGTGCCAGTAGTACCCGGCCCACTGAAGCTTTCTTT | CASSTRPTEAFF
- | TRBJ1-2 | - | TRBV20-1 | TGCAGTGCTAGTAAGGTTAACTATGGCTACACCTTC | CSASKVNYGYTF
- | TRBJ1-2 | - | TRBV5-1 | TGCGCCAGCAGCGCCAACAGGGTGGATGGCTACACCTTC | CASSANRVDGYTF
- | TRBJ1-1 | - | TRBV27 | TGTGCCAGCAGTTTGACCAGACGGTCTGAAGCTTTCTTT | CASSLTRRSEAFF
- | TRBJ2-2 | - | TRBV5-4 | TGTGCCAGCAGCTTGGGACCGACTAGGACAGGAGGGGGGGAGCTGTTTTTT | CASSLGPTRTGGGELFF
few | TRBJ2-1 | - | TRBV3-1/TRBV3-2 | TGTGCCAGCAGCCGTGGGAGGTCCTGGTTCTTC | CASSRGRSWFF
- | TRBJ2-7 | - | TRBV19 | TGTGCCAGTAGGACGCCGTCTTACCCCTACGAGCAGTACTTC | CASRTPSYPYEQYF
- | TRBJ1-4 | - | TRBV28 | TGTGCCAGCAGTTTACATGGGAGTGAAAAACTGTTTTTT | CASSLHGSEKLFF
- | TRBJ2-7 | TRBD1 | TRBV25-1 | TGTGCCAGCAGTGACAGACAGGGCCGAACGAGCTCCTACGAGCAGTACTTC | CASSDRQGRTSSYEQYF
once | TRBJ2-7 | TRBD1 | TRBV6-5 | TGTGCCAGCAGTTACGGGACAGGGTGGGACTCCTACGAGCAGTACTTC | CASSYGTGWDSYEQYF
- | TRBJ1-5 | - | TRBV24-1 | TGTGCCACAAGTGGGGGATCTAGCAATCAGCCCCAGCATTTT | CATSGGSSNQPQHF
- | TRBJ1-2 | TRBD1 | TRBV27 | TGTGCCAGCAGTTTACGGACAGGGGGATATGGCTACACCTTC | CASSLRTGGYGYTF
- | TRBJ1-2 | - | TRBV28 | TGTGCCAGCAGACCGGGACTCCGAGTTTATGGCTACACCTTC | CASRPGLRVYGYTF
- | TRBJ1-1 | - | TRBV18 | TGTGCCAGCTCACCCAGGGACACTGAAGCTTTCTTT | CASSPRDTEAFF
- | TRBJ2-1 | TRBD2 | TRBV27 | TGTGCCAGCAGTTTGGGACTAGCGGGAGATATCTCCTACAATGAGCAGTTCTTC | CASSLGLAGDISYNEQFF
- | TRBJ1-6 | - | TRBV28 | TGTGCCAGCTCCAAGACCAAGGCCGGTTCACCCCTCCACTTT | CASSKTKAGSPLHF
- | TRBJ1-5 | - | TRBV6-5 | TGTGCCTCGGCAGATAGACTCAATCAGCCCCAGCATTTT | CASADRLNQPQHF
- | TRBJ2-5 | - | TRBV27 | TGTGCCAGCAGTTTAAATGGGGGGGGCCAGGGAAGAGGAGAGACCCAGTACTTC | CASSLNGGGQGRGETQYF
- | TRBJ1-5 | TRBD1 | TRBV6-5 | TGTGCCAGCAGAGCGACAGGGGGCAATCAGCCCCAGCATTTT | CASRATGGNQPQHF
- | TRBJ2-5 | - | TRBV28 | TGTGCCAGCAGTTTTTCTCAGCGAACTAATCAAGAGACCCAGTACTTC | CASSFSQRTNQETQYF
- | TRBJ1-1 | - | TRBV28 | TGTGCCAGCAGTTTGGGAATGAACACTGAAGCTTTCTTT | CASSLGMNTEAFF
- | TRBJ2-3 | - | TRBV5-4 | TGTGCCAGCAGCCTTGGTTGGGGGCAGGGCACAGATACGCAGTATTTT | CASSLGWGQGTDTQYF
once | TRBJ2-3 | - | TRBV19 | TGTGCCAGTGCCGGGACTGCAGATACGCAGTATTTT | CASAGTADTQYF
- | TRBJ1-6 | - | TRBV6-5 | TGTGCCAGCACCGAGGGGGGTGGCTATTCACCCCTCCACTTT | CASTEGGGYSPLHF
few | TRBJ1-2 | - | TRBV5-1 | TGCGCCAGCAGCTTGGGGACTGATCGAGGCTACACCTTC | CASSLGTDRGYTF
- | TRBJ1-5 | TRBD1 | TRBV30 | TGTGCCTGGACCCCACAGGGGAAGACCAATCAGCCCCAGCATTTT | CAWTPQGKTNQPQHF
- | TRBJ2-7 | TRBD2 | TRBV30 | TGTGCCTGGAGCTCCGGGACTAGCGGGAGGCCCGCCTACGAGCAGTACTTC | CAWSSGTSGRPAYEQYF
- | TRBJ2-7 | TRBD1 | TRBV7-4 | TGTGCCAGCAGCCATCATCCGACAGGGGACCCCGGGGAGCAGTACTTC | CASSHHPTGDPGEQYF
- | TRBJ2-7 | TRBD1 | TRBV28 | TGTGCCAGCAGTTGGGGACAGGGCCTCTCCTACGAGCAGTACTTC | CASSWGQGLSYEQYF
- | TRBJ1-5 | - | TRBV28 | TGTGCCAGCAGTTTAGGCAGGACTAAGAATCAGCCCCAGCATTTT | CASSLGRTKNQPQHF
- | TRBJ1-2 | TRBD1 | TRBV5-1 | TGCGCCAGCAGCGCCGGGACAGGAGCCTACACCTTC | CASSAGTGAYTF
- | TRBJ2-5 | TRBD2 | TRBV3-1/TRBV3-2 | TGTGCCAGCAGCCAAGAAGTCCGGACTAGCGGGAGACAGACCCAGTACTTC | CASSQEVRTSGRQTQYF
- | TRBJ1-4 | - | TRBV3-1/TRBV3-2 | TGTGCCAGCAGCCAAGTCAGGGATGAAAAACTGTTTTTT | CASSQVRDEKLFF
- | TRBJ1-1 | - | TRBV12-3/TRBV12-4 | TGTGCCAGCTCCAGGGCGGGCCAAACTGAAGCTTTCTTT | CASSRAGQTEAFF
- | TRBJ1-1 | TRBD1 | TRBV11-2 | TGTGCCAGCAGCTTAGATCAGGGGGCGAGGACTGAAGCTTTCTTT | CASSLDQGARTEAFF
- | TRBJ2-3 | TRBD1 | TRBV6-5 | TGTGCCAGCAGATTTCAGGGGGAATCAGATACGCAGTATTTT | CASRFQGESDTQYF
- | TRBJ2-1 | - | TRBV28 | TGTGCCAGCAGTTTATGGCAGGGGGGGAATGAGCAGTTCTTC | CASSLWQGGNEQFF
- | TRBJ2-1 | - | TRBV12-3/TRBV12-4 | TGTGCCAGCAGATCCGACCAGGCCGAGCAGTTCTTC | CASRSDQAEQFF
- | TRBJ1-2 | - | TRBV6-5 | TGTGCCAGCAGACAGGGAATCGGCTATGGCTACACCTTC | CASRQGIGYGYTF
- | TRBJ2-1 | - | TRBV10-3 | TGTGCCATCAGTGATTGGACCCCCGGCGATGAGCAGTTCTTC | CAISDWTPGDEQFF
- | TRBJ1-4 | - | TRBV25-1 | TGTGCCAGCAGTGAATCCACAGGGCCCAGGTTTGAAAAACTGTTTTTT | CASSESTGPRFEKLFF
- | TRBJ2-2 | - | TRBV28 | TGTGCCACCCTTCGACAGGCCTACACCGGGGAGCTGTTTTTT | CATLRQAYTGELFF
- | TRBJ2-6 | TRBD1 | TRBV27 | TGTGCCAGCAGTCCAAACAGGGGTACAAGCTCTGGGGCCAACGTCCTGACTTTC | CASSPNRGTSSGANVLTF
- | TRBJ2-2 | - | TRBV28 | TGTGCCAGCAGTCCTCTCATCGGGACTCAAAACCCCGGGGAGCTGTTTTTT | CASSPLIGTQNPGELFF
- | TRBJ2-3 | - | TRBV7-3 | TGTGCCAGCAGCTTAGACCGAGCGCCAGATACGCAGTATTTT | CASSLDRAPDTQYF
- | TRBJ2-3 | TRBD1 | TRBV5-1 | TGCGCCAGCAGCTTGGGGACAGGGGGCCGTCCAGATACGCAGTATTTT | CASSLGTGGRPDTQYF
- | TRBJ2-7 | - | TRBV19 | TGTGCCAGTAGTATAGGGGGGCGTCCCTACGAGCAGTACTTC | CASSIGGRPYEQYF
- | TRBJ2-6 | - | TRBV19 | TGTGCCAGTAGTCTCCGCACCTCTGGGGCCAACGTCCTGACTTTC | CASSLRTSGANVLTF
- | TRBJ2-3 | - | TRBV11-3 | TGTGCCAGCAGCCCCCAGGGGATAAACACAGATACGCAGTATTTT | CASSPQGINTDTQYF
- | TRBJ1-4 | - | TRBV2 | TGTGCCAGCAGGGAACGAAGGACCGGAAATGAAAAACTGTTTTTT | CASRERRTGNEKLFF
- | TRBJ1-1 | - | TRBV7-8 | TGTGCCAGCAGCCAATGGGGGAACACTGAAGCTTTCTTT | CASSQWGNTEAFF
once | TRBJ2-1 | TRBD2 | TRBV5-6 | TGTGCCAGCAGCGGACTAGGCCTGGGCCATGAGCAGTTCTTC | CASSGLGLGHEQFF
few | TRBJ1-2 | - | TRBV5-5 | TGTGCCAGCAGCTTGTCCCAGGGATATGGCTACACCTTC | CASSLSQGYGYTF
- | TRBJ2-3 | - | TRBV19 | TGTGCCAGTAGTATCGTGGGACGGAGCACAGATACGCAGTATTTT | CASSIVGRSTDTQYF
- | TRBJ2-7 | - | TRBV7-9 | TGTGCCAGCAGCCACCTTGGGCCAACCTACGAGCAGTACTTC | CASSHLGPTYEQYF
- | TRBJ2-7 | TRBD1 | TRBV3-1/TRBV3-2 | TGTGCCAGCAGTCCGACGGGGACAGGGGGGGACGAGCAGTACTTC | CASSPTGTGGDEQYF
- | TRBJ2-3 | - | TRBV11-3 | TGTGCCAGCAGCTTAGATGGGCGGAAAAGCACAGATACGCAGTATTTT | CASSLDGRKSTDTQYF